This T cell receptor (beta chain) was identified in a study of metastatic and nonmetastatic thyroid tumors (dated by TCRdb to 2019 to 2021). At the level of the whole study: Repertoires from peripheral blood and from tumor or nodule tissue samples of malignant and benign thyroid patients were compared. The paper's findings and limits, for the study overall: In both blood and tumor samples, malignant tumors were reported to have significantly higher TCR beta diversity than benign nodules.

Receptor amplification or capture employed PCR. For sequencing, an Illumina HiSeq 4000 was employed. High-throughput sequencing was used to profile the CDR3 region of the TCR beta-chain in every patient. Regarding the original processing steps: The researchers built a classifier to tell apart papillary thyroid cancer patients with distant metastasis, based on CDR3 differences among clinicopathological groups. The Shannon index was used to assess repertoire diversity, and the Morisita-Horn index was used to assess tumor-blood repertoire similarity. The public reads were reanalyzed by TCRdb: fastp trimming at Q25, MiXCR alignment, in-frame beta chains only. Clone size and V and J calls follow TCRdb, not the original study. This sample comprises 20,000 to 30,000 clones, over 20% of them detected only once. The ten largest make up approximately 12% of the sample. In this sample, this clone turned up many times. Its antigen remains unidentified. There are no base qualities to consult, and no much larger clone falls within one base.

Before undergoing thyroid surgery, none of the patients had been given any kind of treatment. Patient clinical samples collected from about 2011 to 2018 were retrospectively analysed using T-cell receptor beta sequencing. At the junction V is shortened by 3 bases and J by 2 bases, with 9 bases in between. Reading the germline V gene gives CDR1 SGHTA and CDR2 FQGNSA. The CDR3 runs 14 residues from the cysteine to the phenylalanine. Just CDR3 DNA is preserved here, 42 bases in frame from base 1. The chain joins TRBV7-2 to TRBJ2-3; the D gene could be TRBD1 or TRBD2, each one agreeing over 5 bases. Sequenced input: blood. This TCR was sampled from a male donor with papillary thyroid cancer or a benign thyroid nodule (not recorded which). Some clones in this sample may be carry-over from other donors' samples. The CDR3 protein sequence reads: CASSFGTLTDTQYF. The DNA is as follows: TGTGCCAGCAGCTTTGGGACGCTCACAGATACGCAGTATTTT.